This TCR beta chain was obtained from a study of memory CD4+ T cells and cytomegalovirus serostatus (dated by TCRdb to about 2019). A note on the overall study: A total of roughly 35 healthy Belgian adults, of whom 9 were CMV seropositive and about 25 were CMV seronegative, were included in the cohort. To replicate a published TCR-based CMV serostatus classifier, the researchers sequenced the CD4+ memory TCRbeta repertoires of a Belgian cohort whose cytomegalovirus serostatus was known.

CDR1 and CDR2 are drawn from the germline V gene: SGHTA, FQGNSA. The CDR3 contains 13 residues, cysteine and phenylalanine counted. The CDR3 DNA has 39 bases and is translated from base 1. At the junction V is shortened by 1 base and J by 5 bases, with 9 bases in between. Genomic DNA was extracted from sorted cells with the Quick-DNA Microprep Kit. TCRbeta DNA was amplified with the immunoSEQ hsTCRbeta kit following the manufacturer's protocol. TCRbeta libraries were sequenced on an Illumina MiSeq instrument. Concerning the study's data processing: Following removal of out-of-frame sequences, 2.2 million or so distinct TCRbeta sequences were retained, with an average of around 70,000 per individual. Each individual was scored according to the count of more than 150 previously reported CMV-associated TCRbeta sequences and the total productive distinct TCRbeta count. A beta-binomial model was reimplemented in Python, and scikit-learn random forests with default parameters were trained on US cohort data. On the Belgian cohort, classifier performance was reported as the median AUC, along with percentile confidence intervals, across 10,000 bootstrap iterations. TCRdb took this table from immuneACCESS and kept in-frame rearrangements with V and J called. Such tables lack part of the clones; where checked against another copy, unresolved V genes explain under half of the gap, and the rest is unexplained. V and J calls and clone size are given by that table; D and trimming were obtained from the DNA. The sample table holds under 55,000 clones, of which 80% were seen once. About 1.4% of the sample rests with the top ten.

A FACSAria II was used to sort memory CD4+ T cells, defined as single viable CD3+CD4+CD8-CD45RO+ cells. CMV serostatus was determined using a Roche Elecsys assay that detects serum IgG against CMV pp150, pp28, p38 and p52. Following thawing, total CD4+ T cells were enriched through positive selection using CD4 magnetic microbeads. Samples originated from another study that specifically interrogated the CD4+ T cell memory repertoire. Following standard operating procedures, peripheral blood mononuclear cells were isolated and cryopreserved, while serum was kept at -80 degrees C. The staining relied on CD3-PerCP (BW264/56), CD4-APC (RPA-T4), CD45RO-PE (UCHT1) and CD8-Pacific Orange (3B5) antibodies, and Sytox blue was used to exclude non-viable cells. Study-wide findings and limitations: For CMV serostatus prediction, a median bootstrapped AUC of approximately 0.95 was reached with the original framework, and a median bootstrapped AUC of around 0.9 was reached with a US-trained random forest. Only CD4+CD45RO+ memory cells were sequenced, in contrast to the original study, which included naive and memory CD4+ and CD8+ populations. The results were read as suggesting that the CMV-associated TCR signature is, for the most part, present in the CD4+ memory repertoire. On the Belgian cohort, the classifier based on the original framework reached a median bootstrapped AUC of 0.95, with a 95% CI of 0.76-1.00. Of fewer than 200 previously reported CMV-associated TCRbeta sequences, around 70 appeared in the CD4+ memory repertoires, each in one to five individuals.

With respect to this clone: Its recognized antigen is unknown. No base-level quality is on record; no much larger clone is a single base apart.

The chain couples TRBV7-2 to TRBJ2-7; TRBD1 could be the D gene, as 5 bases match. Sequencing used memory CD4+ T cells from blood. The receptor was isolated from an adult in good health and CMV-seropositive. The CDR3 reads CASSLGGANEQYF. The DNA sequence follows: TGTGCCAGCAGCTTAGGGGGCGCGAACGAGCAGTACTTC.